The 19 T cell receptor beta chains in this list originate from one sample, sequenced in a study of control samples from healthy donors and cancer patients. The data were produced by immunoSEQ multiplex PCR, yet TCRdb's version contains in-frame clones alone and is incomplete. The top ten clones hold under 15% of a sample with 120,000 to 150,000 clones, approximately 94% of them seen once. The sequenced material came from blood. The receptors shown here come from a man in his forties or fifties in good health.

The chain is built from TRBV4-1 and TRBJ1-4; no definite D call. The CDR3 consists of 15 residues. V lost 2 bases, J lost 5 bases, and 12 bases lay in between. Per the germline V gene, CDR1 is MGHRA and CDR2 is YSYEKL. CDR3 DNA: TGCGCCAGCAGCCAACACACTACCGCAAATGAAAAACTGTTTTTT. Translated: CASSQHTTANEKLFF.

The chain links TRBV9 to TRBJ2-1, with D hard to call. CDR1 and CDR2 from the germline V gene are SGDLS and YYNGEE. CDR3 length: 16 amino acids. V lost 0 bases and J lost 4, with 14 bases in between. The chain's CDR3 is CASSVEGSRSYNEQFF. In DNA form, the CDR3 reads TGTGCCAGCAGCGTAGAAGGTAGCAGGAGTTACAATGAGCAGTTCTTC.

J is TRBJ2-1 and V is TRBV9, with TRBD1 matching over 9 bases. After removal of 4 bases from V and 4 bases from J, the junction contained 15 bases not matched to a gene. The CDR3 is 18 amino acids. In germline, CDR1 is SGDLS, CDR2 YYNGEE. The CDR3 DNA reads TGTGCCAGCAGCTCTCGCCTTCTCCGGGACAGGGTATACAATGAGCAGTTCTTC. Translating gives CASSSRLLRDRVYNEQFF.

The chain is built from TRBV6-5 and TRBJ1-1; D possibly corresponds to TRBD1 (6 bases). Germline CDR1 reads MNHEY; CDR2 reads SVGAGI. V was trimmed by 2 bases and J by 5 bases, leaving 9 bases between them. The CDR3 contains 13 residues. DNA for the CDR3: TGTGCCAGCAGTTACGGGGGCCCAACTGAAGCTTTCTTT. Residues: CASSYGGPTEAFF.

The chain uses TRBV6-2 or TRBV6-3 and TRBJ2-5; 8 bases are shared with TRBD2. V lost 0 bases and J lost 5; bases outside the gene matches: 5. Germline-derived CDR1 and CDR2 are MNHEY and SVGEGT. The CDR3 runs 15 residues. The CDR3 nucleotides read TGTGCCAGCAGTTACTCCGGGGGGGAATTGGAGACCCAGTACTTC. This gives the protein CASSYSGGELETQYF.

CDR3 in DNA: TGTGCCAGCAAAGGAAGGGAGACCCAGTACTTC. It specifies CASKGRETQYF. The chain links TRBV27 to TRBJ2-5; no clear D gene. CDR1 and CDR2 (germline): MNHEY, SMNVEV (reference sequence). The V end was cut by 7 bases, the J end by 5 bases, with 8 bases between. This CDR3 region has 11 residues.

The chain has TRBV19 and TRBJ1-6, with D perhaps matching TRBD1 (6 bases). V lost 6 bases and J lost 9, with 12 bases in between. The CDR3 length is 13 residues. Per germline, CDR1 LNHDA and CDR2 SQIVND (reference sequence). The DNA for the CDR3 is TGTGCCAGTAGGGGGACACGGAGTTCACCCCTCCACTTT. Encoded protein: CASRGTRSSPLHF.

This rearrangement joins TRBV15 to TRBJ1-1, with 10 bases lining up with TRBD1. The CDR3 is 14 residues long. V gave up 5 bases and J gave up 1 base; unmatched junction bases: 1. Germline V gives CDR1 LNHNV, CDR2 YYDKDF (reference sequence). The chain's CDR3 is CATSWDRGNTEAFF. DNA of the CDR3: TGTGCCACCAGCTGGGACAGGGGGAACACTGAAGCTTTCTTT.

In DNA form, the CDR3 reads TGTGCCAGCAGGGTATTGGCGGGGTTCTCGGGTGGGAGGAACACTGAAGCTTTCTTT. Protein: CASRVLAGFSGGRNTEAFF. The chain employs TRBV11-2 and TRBJ1-1; D is unclear. This CDR3 contains 19 residues. Trimming took 6 bases from V and 1 from J, leaving 27 bases between them. CDR1 is SGHAT and CDR2 is FQNNGV in the germline V gene.

The chain uses TRBV7-9 and TRBJ2-5; a weak D match, TRBD1 (6 bases). The length of the CDR3 is 15 residues. Trimming shortened V by 2 bases and J by 4 bases, and 14 bases separated the two germline ends. Germline CDR1 and CDR2: SEHNR and FQNEAQ (reference sequence). CDR3 residues: CASSLHRVVGETQYF. The CDR3, as DNA: TGTGCCAGCAGCTTACACAGGGTTGTTGGAGAGACCCAGTACTTC.

This sequence joins TRBV28 and TRBJ1-2; 11 nucleotides match TRBD1. Germline trimming cut 5 bases from V and 4 bases from J; bases unmatched to any gene: 6. The length of the CDR3 is 15 residues. Per the germline V gene, CDR1 is MDHEN and CDR2 is SYDVKM. Here the CDR3 DNA reads TGTGCCAGCAGTCGGACAGGGGGCGTGAGCTATGGCTACACCTTC. It is translated as CASSRTGGVSYGYTF.

The rearrangement links TRBV7-8 to TRBJ1-1, with D unresolved. The CDR3 covers 15 residues. Deletions cut 6 bases from V and 0 bases from J, with 14 bases between. Germline lookup yields CDR1 SGHVS and CDR2 FQNEAQ. The CDR3 is CASSHLRGVNTEAFF. Here the CDR3 DNA reads TGTGCCAGCAGTCATCTCCGCGGTGTGAACACTGAAGCTTTCTTT.

The genes are TRBV11-2 and TRBJ1-4, with 9 nucleotides matching TRBD1. Germline trimming cut 4 bases from V and 4 bases from J; bases unmatched to any gene: 1. In germline, CDR1 is SGHAT, CDR2 FQNNGV. The CDR3 totals 14 residues. The CDR3 sequence: CASSSDRGNEKLFF. DNA of the CDR3: TGTGCCAGCAGCTCGGACAGGGGTAATGAAAAACTGTTTTTT. The whole variable domain, remainder taken from reference TRBV11-2 and TRBJ1-4, is EAGVAQSPRYKIIEKRQSVAFWCNPISGHATLYWYQQILGQGPKLLIQFQNNGVVDDSQLPKDRFSAERLKGVDSTLKIQPAKLEDSAVYLCASSSDRGNEKLFFGSGTQLSVL.

This clone has only one observation. J is TRBJ1-1 and V is TRBV11-2; D may be TRBD1 (5 bases). This CDR3 has 12 residues. Germline CDR1 and CDR2: SGHAT and FQNNGV. V shed 6 bases and J shed 7 bases, with 12 bases lying between them. The CDR3 nucleotides read TGTGCCAGCAGTCAAGGGGCAGTTGAAGCTTTCTTT. This sequence encodes CASSQGAVEAFF.

This clone was seen a handful of times. The chain has TRBV4-3 and TRBJ2-7; no clear D gene. V was clipped by 0 bases and J by 2 bases, with 11 bases between them. CDR1 is LGHNA and CDR2 is YSLEER in the germline V gene. The CDR3 totals 15 residues. CDR3 sequence reads: CASSQDPTGTYEQYF. CDR3 DNA: TGCGCCAGCAGCCAAGATCCGACGGGTACCTACGAGCAGTACTTC.

The gene calls are TRBV4-1 and TRBJ2-7; the D call may be TRBD1 or TRBD2 (5 bases each). V shed 0 bases and J shed 0 bases, with 12 bases lying between them. Germline lookup yields CDR1 MGHRA and CDR2 YSYEKL. This CDR3 comprises 16 residues. In DNA, the CDR3 is TGCGCCAGCAGCCAAGAAACCGGGGCGAGCTCCTACGAGCAGTACTTC. It encodes CASSQETGASSYEQYF.

The chain links TRBV3-1 (or the pseudogene TRBV3-2) to TRBJ2-7, with 7 bases lining up with TRBD2. Germline trimming cut 1 base from V and 5 bases from J; bases unmatched to any gene: 11. This CDR3 is built from 16 residues. Germline V gives CDR1 LGHDT, CDR2 YNNKEL (reference sequence). The CDR3 DNA is TGTGCCAGCAGCCAAGCTCGGGCGGGAGCTTCCCACGAGCAGTACTTC. Protein: CASSQARAGASHEQYF.

The chain employs TRBV27 and TRBJ2-7, with D unclear. This CDR3 spans 12 amino acids. Germline V gene lookup returns CDR1 MNHEY and CDR2 SMNVEV (reference sequence). Trimming cost V 7 bases and J 3 bases, with 10 bases left between them. The CDR3 DNA follows: TGTGCCAGCACGGGCAGGAGCTACGAGCAGTACTTC. Translating gives CASTGRSYEQYF.

With respect to this clone: The same CDR3 also results from other DNA sequences found in this sample. CDR3 sequence reads: CASSPQANYGYTF. CDR3 nucleotides: TGTGCCAGCAGCCCACAAGCTAACTATGGCTACACCTTC. The genes are TRBV12-3 or TRBV12-4 and TRBJ1-2; D is ambiguous. The length of the CDR3 is 13 residues. Trimming removed 6 bases at V and 0 bases at J, with 8 bases between.